What follows describes a single T cell receptor beta chain. Its antigen remains unknown. Sequencing was performed with immunoSEQ multiplex PCR; in TCRdb, only in-frame clones are kept and a portion is missing. This table has more than 2 million clones, approximately 96% appearing once. The record originates from a study of shared clonotypes between healthy human individuals. General study results and limits: Despite large depth, rarefaction showed incomplete sorted-subset sequencing. It was observed that 4% to 6% of naive CD4 clonotypes were shared across a handful of donors.

The CDR3 has 15 residues. Germline assignment: CDR1 LNHDA and CDR2 SQIVND (reference sequence). The ends were cut back, 2 bases at V and 1 base at J, with 11 bases in the middle. Donation came from healthy HIV-negative adults that had no recent acute infections or vaccinations. Sequencing was carried out using naive CD4+ T cells sorted from blood. Documented subset: CD45RA+ positively selected. This TCR was recovered from a man younger than 35 in good health. The rearrangement joins TRBV19 to TRBJ1-1, with D possibly matching TRBD1 (6 bases). CDR3 residues: CASSISGGPNTEAFF. CDR3 DNA sequence: TGTGCCAGTAGTATATCCGGGGGCCCGAACACTGAAGCTTTCTTT.